Below, one T cell receptor beta chain is given with its context. This specimen belongs to a study of blood T cell repertoires in COVID-19. V lost 7 bases to trimming and J lost 7 bases, with 16 bases between them. This CDR3 comprises 13 residues. The data were produced by immunoSEQ multiplex PCR, yet TCRdb's version contains in-frame clones alone and is incomplete. The sample includes 450,000 to 600,000 clones, about nine tenths of them seen just once. V and J are TRBV12-3 or TRBV12-4 and TRBJ1-1; no firm D call. The TCR was taken from a young woman who had recovered from COVID-19. Sequenced material: PBMCs or T cells enriched from blood (not recorded which). The CDR3 is CASTIPGSGEAFF. CDR3 nucleotides: TGTGCCAGCACCATTCCGGGGTCCGGTGAAGCTTTCTTT.